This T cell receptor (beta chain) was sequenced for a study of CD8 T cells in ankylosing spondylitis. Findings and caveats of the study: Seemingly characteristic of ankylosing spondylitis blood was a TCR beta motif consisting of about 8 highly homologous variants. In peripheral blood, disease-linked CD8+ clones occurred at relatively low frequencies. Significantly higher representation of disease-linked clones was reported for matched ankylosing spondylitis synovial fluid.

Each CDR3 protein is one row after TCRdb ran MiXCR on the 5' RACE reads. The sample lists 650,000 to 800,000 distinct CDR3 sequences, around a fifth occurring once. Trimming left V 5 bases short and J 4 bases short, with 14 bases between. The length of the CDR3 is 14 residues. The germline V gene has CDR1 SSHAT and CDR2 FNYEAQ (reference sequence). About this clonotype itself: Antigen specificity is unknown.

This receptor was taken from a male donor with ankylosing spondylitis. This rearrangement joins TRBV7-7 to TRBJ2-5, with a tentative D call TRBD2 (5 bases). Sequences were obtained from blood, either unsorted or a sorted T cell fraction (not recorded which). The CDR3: CASSAPGMPETQYF. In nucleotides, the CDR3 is TGTGCCAGCAGCGCACCCGGGATGCCAGAGACCCAGTACTTC.